The rows below give T cell receptor beta chains drawn from one sample of a study of T-cell memory formation after mild COVID-19. TCRdb reanalysed the 5' RACE reads using MiXCR and keeps one entry per CDR3 protein. The sample yields some 310,000 distinct CDR3 sequences, roughly 20% seen once. Sequences were obtained from PBMCs or a T cell subset sorted from them (not recorded which). These receptors were collected from a man aged 18 to 30 who had mild COVID-19 (a few samples of this study predate the infection). Cell type and time point are not known. The CDR3 runs from the conserved cysteine through the conserved F or W. The order of the fields is clone size, J gene, V gene, D gene, CDR3 DNA, CDR3 protein. The D gene is left open where the match is weak. The size field is filled for only some rows; it gives once, few, many or a size class.

few TRBJ2-3 TRBV11-2 TRBD2 TGTGCCAGCAGTCCAAGCGGGGGCGGAGGGGATACGCAGTATTTT CASSPSGGGGDTQYF
few TRBJ1-2 TRBV7-9 NA TGTGCCAGCAGCGCCCGACGGACAGCTTTAGATGGCTACACCTTC CASSARRTALDGYTF
few TRBJ2-5 TRBV7-8 TRBD2 TGTGCCAGCAGCTTAGGGATTTCAAGCGGGGGGATCCAAGAGACCCAGTACTTC CASSLGISSGGIQETQYF
few TRBJ1-1 TRBV4-3 NA TGCGCCAGCAGCCAAGAGGGAGTTACTGAAGCTTTCTTT CASSQEGVTEAFF
NA TRBJ2-3 TRBV20-1 TRBD2 TGCAGTGCTAGACTAGCGGGGCCTTTGGATACGCAGTATTTT CSARLAGPLDTQYF
many TRBJ2-7 TRBV6-5 NA TGTGCCAGCAGTTCCCCGGTGCAGCAGTACTTC CASSSPVQQYF
NA TRBJ2-2 TRBV7-6 NA TGTGCCAGCAGCCAAAGGGGCGGGGAGCTGTTTTTT CASSQRGGELFF
NA TRBJ2-1 TRBV7-8 TRBD2 TGTGCCAGCAGCCTCGGGAGGGGGGGGGCCTCCTACAATGAGCAGTTCTTC CASSLGRGGASYNEQFF
once TRBJ1-3 TRBV11-2 NA TGTGCCAGCAGCTTAGTCCAGTTCTCTGGAAACACCATATATTTT CASSLVQFSGNTIYF
few TRBJ2-3 TRBV11-2 NA TGTGCCAGCAGCTTGGGGCCAGGGCGAGATGGGGATACGCAGTATTTT CASSLGPGRDGDTQYF
NA TRBJ1-1 TRBV7-2 NA TGTGCCGAAAGATGGCCGAGTAACACTGAAGCTTTCTTT CAERWPSNTEAFF
NA TRBJ1-5 TRBV15 NA TGTGCCACCAGCAGTGCTGACAGGCGCGATCAGCCCCAGCATTTT CATSSADRRDQPQHF
few TRBJ1-6 TRBV6-5 NA TGTGCCAGCAGAGACAGGACGGCTGGGCCCCTCCACTTT CASRDRTAGPLHF
few TRBJ2-1 TRBV20-1 NA TGCAGTGCTAGGTTACTGATCTCCTACAATGAGCAGTTCTTC CSARLLISYNEQFF
NA TRBJ1-4 TRBV7-9 TRBD1 TGTGCTTCGGAGGACAGGGCATGGGAAAAACTGTTTTTT CASEDRAWEKLFF
NA TRBJ2-7 TRBV5-1 NA TGCGCCAGCAGCTTGGACTTACTCTCCTACGAGCAGTACTTC CASSLDLLSYEQYF
NA TRBJ1-6 TRBV7-6 NA TGTGCCAGCAGCCTCACGGGAGTTGGATCACCCCTCCACTTT CASSLTGVGSPLHF
once TRBJ2-5 TRBV5-4 TRBD2 TGTGCCAGCAGCTCAGGACTAGCCGGGGAGACCCAGTACTTC CASSSGLAGETQYF
few TRBJ1-1 TRBV5-5 NA TGTGCCAGCAGCCAACGACAGGCCAGCATGAACACTGAAGCTTTCTTT CASSQRQASMNTEAFF
NA TRBJ1-1 TRBV20-1 NA TGCAGTGCTAACCAGGGACGGTACACTGAAGCTTTCTTT CSANQGRYTEAFF
NA TRBJ2-1 TRBV6-5 NA TGTGCCAGCAGCCCCGACAGCCACTCCTACAATGAGCAGTTCTTC CASSPDSHSYNEQFF
few TRBJ2-5 TRBV20-1 NA TGCAGTGCCCCAACAAGAACCAAAGAGACCCAGTACTTC CSAPTRTKETQYF
NA TRBJ1-1 TRBV5-1 TRBD1 TGCGCCAGCAGCTTGCCGGGACAGGGAACTGAAGCTTTCTTT CASSLPGQGTEAFF
NA TRBJ2-5 TRBV3-1 NA TGTGCCAGCAGCCAAGGCCGTTCATATACGGGAGAAGAGACCCAGTACTTC CASSQGRSYTGEETQYF
NA TRBJ2-1 TRBV29-1 NA TGCAGCGTTGACCACGGGTTAAGGGAGCAGTTCTTC CSVDHGLREQFF
many TRBJ1-4 TRBV4-3 NA TGCGCCAGCAGCCAAGATACCCATGAAAAACTGTTTTTT CASSQDTHEKLFF
NA TRBJ1-3 TRBV15 NA TGTGCCACCAGCAGGGAGGGTCTAAACACCATATATTTT CATSREGLNTIYF
few TRBJ1-2 TRBV12-3/TRBV12-4 NA TGTGCCAGCAGTTTAGGGGCAGGGAGAGGGGGCTACACCTTC CASSLGAGRGGYTF
many TRBJ2-1 TRBV9 NA TGTGCCAGCAGCGGTGGTACCGTGCGGTCCTACAATGAGCAGTTCTTC CASSGGTVRSYNEQFF